These 14 T cell receptor beta chains share one sample of origin, sequenced in a study of blood T cell repertoires in COVID-19. Profiled with immunoSEQ multiplex PCR; TCRdb holds only in-frame clones, not every one. The repertoire holds roughly 100,000 clones, with 82% as singletons. Sequencing input: peripheral blood. The receptors come from a man in his sixties with acute or convalescent COVID-19.

The V call is TRBV19, the J call TRBJ1-5; the D gene is possibly TRBD1 (6 bases). Deletions cut 3 bases from V and 2 bases from J, with 17 bases between. Germline-derived CDR1 and CDR2 are LNHDA and SQIVND (reference sequence). This CDR3 has 17 amino acids. CDR3 sequence (DNA): TGTGCCAGTAGTATCCTTAGCGCCAGGGGACGCAATCAGCCCCAGCATTTT. This translates into CASSILSARGRNQPQHF.

The gene calls are TRBV19 and TRBJ1-1, with no clear D. Trimming took 3 bases from V and 1 from J, leaving 12 bases between them. Germline CDR1 is LNHDA and CDR2 is SQIVND (reference sequence). The CDR3 loop spans 15 amino acids. This CDR3 reads CASSMSGSGNTEAFF. CDR3 DNA: TGTGCCAGTAGTATGAGTGGGTCGGGGAACACTGAAGCTTTCTTT. Looking up the rest from reference TRBV19 and TRBJ1-1 gives the full variable domain: DGGITQSPKYLFRKEGQNVTLSCEQNLNHDAMYWYRQDPGQGLRLIYYSQIVNDFQKGDIAEGYSVSREKKESFPLTVTSAQKNPTAFYLCASSMSGSGNTEAFFGQGTRLTVV.

This chain connects TRBV18 to TRBJ1-2; 7 bases map to TRBD1. The junction had 8 bases not matched to a gene; V was cut back by 3 bases and J by 4 bases. The V gene's germline CDR1 is KGHSH and CDR2 LQKENI. The CDR3 covers 15 residues. As DNA, the CDR3 is TGTGCCAGCTCACCTCGTACACAGGGGACCTATGGCTACACCTTC. Its translation: CASSPRTQGTYGYTF.

The CDR3 DNA follows: TGTGCCGTAGTGGGGACTAGCGGGAATGAGCAGTTCTTC. Translation gives CAVVGTSGNEQFF. The V call is TRBV19, the J call TRBJ2-1; TRBD2 agrees at 12 bases. The CDR3 is made up of 13 amino acids. Looked up from germline, CDR1 is LNHDA and CDR2 is SQIVND (reference sequence). J lost 7 bases, V lost 11 bases, and 6 bases had no gene match.

The rearrangement joins TRBV5-6 to TRBJ1-1; D call uncertain. Trimming removed 3 bases from V and 5 bases from J, with 8 bases in between. CDR1 SGHDT and CDR2 YYEEEE come from the germline V gene. The CDR3 sequence is 12 residues long. CDR3 nucleotide sequence: TGTGCCAGCAGCTCGGGGTGGACTGAAGCTTTCTTT. This codes for CASSSGWTEAFF.

This chain links TRBV12-3 or TRBV12-4 with TRBJ1-5; no firm D call. The CDR3 has 13 amino acids. V gave up 3 bases and J gave up 4 bases, with 7 bases separating them. CDR3 in amino acids: CASSLTFNQPQHF. The CDR3 DNA reads TGTGCCAGCAGTTTGACATTTAATCAGCCCCAGCATTTT.

In this sample, this clone turned up a few times. This chain joins TRBV10-3 and TRBJ1-2; 7 bases are shared with TRBD1. With 7 bases clipped from V and 4 bases from J, the junction kept 12 bases outside the gene matches. This CDR3 contains 15 residues. Germline V lookup: CDR1 ENHRY, CDR2 SYGVKD. This CDR3 reads CAITRGPGQIYGYTF. In DNA form, the CDR3 reads TGTGCCATCACGAGGGGACCGGGACAGATCTATGGCTACACCTTC.

This clone has a handful of counts. This sequence joins TRBV10-1 and TRBJ2-3; the D gene is possibly TRBD2 (6 bases). Germline V gives CDR1 WNHNN, CDR2 SYGVQD (reference sequence). V was pared by 2 bases and J by 0 bases, with 6 bases between. This CDR3 comprises 14 residues. The CDR3 loop is CASSEAGSTDTQYF. CDR3 sequence (DNA): TGCGCCAGCAGTGAGGCGGGAAGCACAGATACGCAGTATTTT.

About this clone: Other DNA sequences within the sample encode an identical CDR3. This chain joins TRBV19 and TRBJ1-1; D may be TRBD1 (5 bases). CDR1 and CDR2 from the germline V gene are LNHDA and SQIVND (reference sequence). Trimming cost V 5 bases and J 1 base, with 8 bases left between them. The CDR3 runs to 13 residues. CDR3 nucleotide sequence: TGTGCCAGTAGTCTTCAGGGGAACACTGAAGCTTTCTTT. This translates into CASSLQGNTEAFF.

The CDR3 loop is CASSERGGAYNEQFF. CDR3 sequence (DNA): TGCGCCAGCAGTGAGCGGGGGGGTGCCTACAATGAGCAGTTCTTC. V gene TRBV10-1 combines with J gene TRBJ2-1, with TRBD2 matching over 8 bases. V was pared by 2 bases and J by 2 bases, with 2 bases of the junction left unmatched. CDR1 is WNHNN, CDR2 SYGVQD, per germline (reference sequence). There are 15 residues in the CDR3.

V is TRBV2 and J is TRBJ1-1, with D unclear. The CDR3 length is 13 residues. CDR1 and CDR2 (germline): SNHLY, FYNNEI. V was pared by 6 bases and J by 1 base, with 9 bases between. The CDR3 reads CASRFRSNTEAFF. CDR3 DNA: TGTGCCAGCAGGTTCAGGTCGAACACTGAAGCTTTCTTT.

The V call is TRBV7-6, the J call TRBJ2-2; 9 nucleotides agree with TRBD1. The CDR3 has 13 amino acids. Trimming took 7 bases from V and 9 from J; bases not matched to a gene: 6. The V gene's germline CDR1 is SGHVS and CDR2 FNYEAQ. The chain's CDR3 is CASTDRGSWELFF. In nucleotides, the CDR3 is TGTGCCAGCACCGACAGGGGGTCTTGGGAGCTGTTTTTT.

The chain uses TRBV5-8 and TRBJ1-2; the D is unclear. The CDR3 contains 14 residues. Trimming removed 4 bases at V and 6 bases at J, with 16 bases between. Germline assignment: CDR1 SGHTS and CDR2 YDEGEE. The CDR3 DNA reads as TGTGCCAGCAGCCTCGACGCGGGAGGCGATGGCTACACCTTC. Amino acids: CASSLDAGGDGYTF.

This clone came up once. J is TRBJ2-7 and V is TRBV18, with 11 bases that match TRBD2. The V gene end was trimmed by 3 bases and the J gene end by 2 bases; junction bases not matched to a gene: 3. The CDR3 has 15 amino acids. The germline V gene has CDR1 KGHSH and CDR2 LQKENI. CDR3 region: CASSPTSGDTYEQYF. The CDR3 DNA sequence: TGTGCCAGCTCACCGACTAGCGGGGATACCTACGAGCAGTACTTC. Drawing the rest from reference TRBV18 and TRBJ2-7, the complete variable domain is NAGVMQNPRHLVRRRGQEARLRCSPMKGHSHVYWYRQLPEEGLKFMVYLQKENIIDESGMPKERFSAEFPKEGPSILRIQQVVRGDSAAYFCASSPTSGDTYEQYFGPGTRLTVT.